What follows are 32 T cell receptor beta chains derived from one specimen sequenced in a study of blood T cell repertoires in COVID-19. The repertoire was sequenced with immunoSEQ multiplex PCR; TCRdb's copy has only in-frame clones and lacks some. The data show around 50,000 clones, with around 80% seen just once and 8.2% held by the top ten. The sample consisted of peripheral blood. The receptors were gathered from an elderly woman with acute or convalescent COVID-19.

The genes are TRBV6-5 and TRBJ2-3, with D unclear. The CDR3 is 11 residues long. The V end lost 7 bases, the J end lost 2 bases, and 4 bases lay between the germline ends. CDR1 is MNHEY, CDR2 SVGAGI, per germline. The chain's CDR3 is CASTLTDTQYF. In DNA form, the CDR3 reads TGTGCCAGCACCCTCACAGATACGCAGTATTTT.

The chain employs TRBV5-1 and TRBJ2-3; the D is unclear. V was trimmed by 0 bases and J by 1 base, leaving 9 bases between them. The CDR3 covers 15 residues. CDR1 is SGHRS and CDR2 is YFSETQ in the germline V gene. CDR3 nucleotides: TGCGCCAGCAGCTTGGCCGACTGGGGCACAGATACGCAGTATTTT. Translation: CASSLADWGTDTQYF.

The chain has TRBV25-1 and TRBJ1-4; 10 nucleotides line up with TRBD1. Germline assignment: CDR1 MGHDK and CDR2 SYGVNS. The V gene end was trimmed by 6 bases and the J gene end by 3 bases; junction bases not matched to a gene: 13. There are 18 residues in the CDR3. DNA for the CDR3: TGTGCCAGCAGCAGGGACAGGGGCCGTCCCCCGGCTAATGAAAAACTGTTTTTT. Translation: CASSRDRGRPPANEKLFF.

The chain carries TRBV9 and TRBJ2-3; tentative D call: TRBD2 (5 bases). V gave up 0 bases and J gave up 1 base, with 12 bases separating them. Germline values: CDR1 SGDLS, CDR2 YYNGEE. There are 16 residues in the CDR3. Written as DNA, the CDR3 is TGTGCCAGCAGCGTAGGCCTGAGGGAAGGCACAGATACGCAGTATTTT. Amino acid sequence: CASSVGLREGTDTQYF. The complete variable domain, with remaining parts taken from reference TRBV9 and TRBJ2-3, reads DSGVTQTPKHLITATGQRVTLRCSPRSGDLSVYWYQQSLDQGLQFLIQYYNGEERAKGNILERFSAQQFPDLHSELNLSSLELGDSALYFCASSVGLREGTDTQYFGPGTRLTVL.

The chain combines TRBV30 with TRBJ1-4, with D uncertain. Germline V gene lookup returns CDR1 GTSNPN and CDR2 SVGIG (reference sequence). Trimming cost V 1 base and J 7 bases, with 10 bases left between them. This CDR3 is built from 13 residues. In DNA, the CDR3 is TGTGCCTGGAGTGGGTCCACCGGTGAAAAACTGTTTTTT. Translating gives CAWSGSTGEKLFF. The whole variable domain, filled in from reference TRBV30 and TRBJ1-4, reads SQTIHQWPATLVQPVGSPLSLECTVEGTSNPNLYWYRQAAGRGLQLLFYSVGIGQISSEVPQNLSASRPQDRQFILSSKKLLLSDSGFYLCAWSGSTGEKLFFGSGTQLSVL.

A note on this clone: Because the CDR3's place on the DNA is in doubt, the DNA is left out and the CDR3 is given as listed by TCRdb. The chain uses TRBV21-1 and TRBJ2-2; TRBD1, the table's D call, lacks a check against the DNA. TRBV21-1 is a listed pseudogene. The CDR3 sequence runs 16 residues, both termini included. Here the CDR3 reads CASFWGTGATTGELFF.

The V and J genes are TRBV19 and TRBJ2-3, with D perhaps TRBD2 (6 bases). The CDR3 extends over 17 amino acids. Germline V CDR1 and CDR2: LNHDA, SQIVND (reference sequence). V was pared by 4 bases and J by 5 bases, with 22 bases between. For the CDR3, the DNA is TGTGCCAGTAGTACCCCCCAGGGAGGTGGGGCTGTAGATACGCAGTATTTT. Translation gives CASSTPQGGGAVDTQYF.

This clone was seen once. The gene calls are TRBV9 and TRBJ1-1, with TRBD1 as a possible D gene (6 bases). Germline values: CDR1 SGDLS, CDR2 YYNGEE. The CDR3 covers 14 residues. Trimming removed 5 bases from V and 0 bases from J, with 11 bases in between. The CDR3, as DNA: TGTGCCAGCAGGGGGGACATGATGAACACTGAAGCTTTCTTT. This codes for CASRGDMMNTEAFF.

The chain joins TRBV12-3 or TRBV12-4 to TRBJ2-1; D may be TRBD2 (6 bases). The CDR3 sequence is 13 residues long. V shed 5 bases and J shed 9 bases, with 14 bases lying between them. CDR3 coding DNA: TGTGCCAGCAGTCCCACCAGGGAGGCTGAGCAGTTCTTC. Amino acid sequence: CASSPTREAEQFF.

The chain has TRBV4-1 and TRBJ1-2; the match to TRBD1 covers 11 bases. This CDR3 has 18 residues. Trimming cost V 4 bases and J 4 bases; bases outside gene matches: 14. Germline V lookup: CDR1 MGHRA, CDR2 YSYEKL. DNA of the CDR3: TGCGCCAGCAGCCGAGTAGAAGTTCCGGGACAGGGGGGCTATGGCTACACCTTC. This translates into CASSRVEVPGQGGYGYTF.

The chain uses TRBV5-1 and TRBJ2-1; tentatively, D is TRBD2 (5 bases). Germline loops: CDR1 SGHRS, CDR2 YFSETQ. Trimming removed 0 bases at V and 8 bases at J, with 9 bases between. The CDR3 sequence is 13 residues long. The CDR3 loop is CASSLALADEQFF. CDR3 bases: TGCGCCAGCAGCTTGGCGCTAGCCGATGAGCAGTTCTTC.

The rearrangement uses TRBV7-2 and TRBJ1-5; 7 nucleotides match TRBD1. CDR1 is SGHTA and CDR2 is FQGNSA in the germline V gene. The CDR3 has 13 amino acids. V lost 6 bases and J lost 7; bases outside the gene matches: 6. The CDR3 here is CASSDRVGQPQHF. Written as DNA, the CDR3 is TGTGCCAGCAGTGACAGGGTGGGACAGCCCCAGCATTTT.

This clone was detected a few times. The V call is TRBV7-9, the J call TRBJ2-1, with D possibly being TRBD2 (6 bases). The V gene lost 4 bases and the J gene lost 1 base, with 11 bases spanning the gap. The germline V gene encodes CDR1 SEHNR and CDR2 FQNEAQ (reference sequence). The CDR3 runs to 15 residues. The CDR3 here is CASSSTLASYNEQFF. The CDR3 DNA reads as TGTGCCAGCAGCTCGACACTAGCATCCTACAATGAGCAGTTCTTC. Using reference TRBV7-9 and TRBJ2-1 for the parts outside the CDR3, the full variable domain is DTGVSQNPRHKITKRGQNVTFRCDPISEHNRLYWYRQTLGQGPEFLTYFQNEAQLEKSRLLSDRFSAERPKGSFSTLEIQRTEQGDSAMYLCASSSTLASYNEQFFGPGTRLTVL.

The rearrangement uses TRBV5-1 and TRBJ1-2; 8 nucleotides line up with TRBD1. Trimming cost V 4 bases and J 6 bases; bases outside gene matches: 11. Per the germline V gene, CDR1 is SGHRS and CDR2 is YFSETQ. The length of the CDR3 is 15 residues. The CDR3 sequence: CASSPQPGGGDGYTF. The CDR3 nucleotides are TGCGCCAGCAGCCCCCAACCAGGGGGCGGAGATGGCTACACCTTC.

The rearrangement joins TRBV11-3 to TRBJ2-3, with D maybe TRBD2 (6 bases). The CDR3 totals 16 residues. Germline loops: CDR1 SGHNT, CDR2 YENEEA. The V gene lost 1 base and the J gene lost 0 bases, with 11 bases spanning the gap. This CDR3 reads CASSLGRGPSTDTQYF. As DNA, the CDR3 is TGTGCCAGCAGCTTAGGGCGGGGCCCTAGCACAGATACGCAGTATTTT.

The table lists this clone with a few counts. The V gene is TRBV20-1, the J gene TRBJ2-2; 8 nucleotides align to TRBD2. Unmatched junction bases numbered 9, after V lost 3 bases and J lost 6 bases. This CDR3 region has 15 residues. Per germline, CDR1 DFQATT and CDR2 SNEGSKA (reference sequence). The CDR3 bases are TGCAGTGCTAGTCTTGGACTAGCAATTGCCGGGGAGCTGTTTTTT. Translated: CSASLGLAIAGELFF.

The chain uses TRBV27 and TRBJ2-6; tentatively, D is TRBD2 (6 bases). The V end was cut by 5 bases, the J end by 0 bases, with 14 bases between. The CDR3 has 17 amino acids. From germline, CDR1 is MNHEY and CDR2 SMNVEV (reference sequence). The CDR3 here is CASSPGGRYSGANVLTF. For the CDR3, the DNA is TGTGCCAGCAGTCCCGGTGGGAGGTACTCTGGGGCCAACGTCCTGACTTTC.

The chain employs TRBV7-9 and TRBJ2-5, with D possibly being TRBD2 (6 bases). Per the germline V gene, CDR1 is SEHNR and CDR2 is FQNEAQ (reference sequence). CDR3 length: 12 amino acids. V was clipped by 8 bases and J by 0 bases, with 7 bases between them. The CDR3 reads CASGGYQETQYF. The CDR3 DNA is TGTGCCAGCGGAGGGTACCAAGAGACCCAGTACTTC.

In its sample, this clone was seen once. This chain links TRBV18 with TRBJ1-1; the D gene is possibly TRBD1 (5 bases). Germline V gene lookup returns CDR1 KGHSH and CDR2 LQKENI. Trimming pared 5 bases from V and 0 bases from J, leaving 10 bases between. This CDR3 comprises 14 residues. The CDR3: CASSYDSLNTEAFF. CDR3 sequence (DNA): TGTGCCAGCTCATACGACAGCTTGAACACTGAAGCTTTCTTT. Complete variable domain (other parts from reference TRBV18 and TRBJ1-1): NAGVMQNPRHLVRRRGQEARLRCSPMKGHSHVYWYRQLPEEGLKFMVYLQKENIIDESGMPKERFSAEFPKEGPSILRIQQVVRGDSAAYFCASSYDSLNTEAFFGQGTRLTVV.

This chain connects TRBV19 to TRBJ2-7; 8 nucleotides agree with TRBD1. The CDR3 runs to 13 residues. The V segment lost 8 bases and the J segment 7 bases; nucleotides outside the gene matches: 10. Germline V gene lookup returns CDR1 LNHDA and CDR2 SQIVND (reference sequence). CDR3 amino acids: CASRTGPVGEQYF. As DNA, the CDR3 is TGTGCCAGTCGGACAGGGCCGGTTGGGGAGCAGTACTTC.

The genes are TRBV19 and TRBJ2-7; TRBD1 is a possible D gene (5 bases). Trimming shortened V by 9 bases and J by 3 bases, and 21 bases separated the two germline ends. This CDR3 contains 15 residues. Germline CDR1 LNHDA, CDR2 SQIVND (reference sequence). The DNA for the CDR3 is TGTGCCAGCGGCCCATCCGACAGACCTAACTACGAGCAGTACTTC. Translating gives CASGPSDRPNYEQYF.

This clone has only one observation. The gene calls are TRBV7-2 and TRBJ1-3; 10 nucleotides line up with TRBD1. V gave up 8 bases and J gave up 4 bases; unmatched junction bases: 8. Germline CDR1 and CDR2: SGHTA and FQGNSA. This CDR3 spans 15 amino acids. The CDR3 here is CASARDRGTGNTIYF. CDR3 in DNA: TGTGCCAGCGCCCGGGACAGGGGTACAGGAAACACCATATATTTT.

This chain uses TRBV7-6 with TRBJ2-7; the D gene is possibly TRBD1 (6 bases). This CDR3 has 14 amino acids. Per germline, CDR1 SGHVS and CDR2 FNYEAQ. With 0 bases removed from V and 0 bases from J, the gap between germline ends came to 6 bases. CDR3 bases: TGTGCCAGCAGCTTAGCGGACAGCTCCTACGAGCAGTACTTC. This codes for CASSLADSSYEQYF.

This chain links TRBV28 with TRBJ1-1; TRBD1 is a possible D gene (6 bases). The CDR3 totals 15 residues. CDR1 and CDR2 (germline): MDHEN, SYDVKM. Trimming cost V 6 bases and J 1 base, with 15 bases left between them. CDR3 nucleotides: TGTGCCAGCAGCCCGGGGGGGGCCTGGAACACTGAAGCTTTCTTT. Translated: CASSPGGAWNTEAFF.

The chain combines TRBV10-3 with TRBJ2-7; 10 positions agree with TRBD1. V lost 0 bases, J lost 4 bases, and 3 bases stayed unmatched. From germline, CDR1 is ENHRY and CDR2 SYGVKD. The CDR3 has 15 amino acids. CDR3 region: CAISESRQGAYEQYF. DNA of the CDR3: TGTGCCATCAGTGAGTCGAGACAGGGGGCTTACGAGCAGTACTTC.

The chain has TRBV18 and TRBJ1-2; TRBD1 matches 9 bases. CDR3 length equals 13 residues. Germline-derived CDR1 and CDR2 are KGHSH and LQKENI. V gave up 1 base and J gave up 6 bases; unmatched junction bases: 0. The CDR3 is CASSPRTGDGYTF. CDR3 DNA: TGTGCCAGCTCACCACGGACAGGGGATGGCTACACCTTC. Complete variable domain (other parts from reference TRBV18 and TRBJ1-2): NAGVMQNPRHLVRRRGQEARLRCSPMKGHSHVYWYRQLPEEGLKFMVYLQKENIIDESGMPKERFSAEFPKEGPSILRIQQVVRGDSAAYFCASSPRTGDGYTFGSGTRLTVV.

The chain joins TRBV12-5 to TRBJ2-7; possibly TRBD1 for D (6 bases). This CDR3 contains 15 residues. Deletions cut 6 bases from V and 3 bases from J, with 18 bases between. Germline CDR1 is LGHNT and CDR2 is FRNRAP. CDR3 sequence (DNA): TGTGCTAGTGGCAAGGACAGCGCAAGCAGCTACGAGCAGTACTTC. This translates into CASGKDSASSYEQYF.

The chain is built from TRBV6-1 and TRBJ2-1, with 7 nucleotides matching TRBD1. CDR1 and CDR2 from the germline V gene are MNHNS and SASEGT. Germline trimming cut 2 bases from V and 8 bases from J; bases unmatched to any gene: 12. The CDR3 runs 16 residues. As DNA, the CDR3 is TGTGCCAGCAGTGAAACCCCGGGACAGTATCGGGATGAGCAGTTCTTC. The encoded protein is CASSETPGQYRDEQFF.

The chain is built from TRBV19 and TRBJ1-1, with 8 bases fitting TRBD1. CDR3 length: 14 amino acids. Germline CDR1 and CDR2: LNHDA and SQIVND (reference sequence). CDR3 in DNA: TGTGTCCAAACAGGGGGTCCTCCAGGCACTGAAGCTTTCTTT. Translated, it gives CVQTGGPPGTEAFF.

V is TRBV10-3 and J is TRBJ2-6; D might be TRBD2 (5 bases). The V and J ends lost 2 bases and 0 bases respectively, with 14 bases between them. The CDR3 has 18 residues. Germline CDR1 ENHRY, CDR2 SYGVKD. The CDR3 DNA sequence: TGTGCCATCAGTGAGCGGGGTTTTGTGAGCTCTGGGGCCAACGTCCTGACTTTC. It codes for CAISERGFVSSGANVLTF.

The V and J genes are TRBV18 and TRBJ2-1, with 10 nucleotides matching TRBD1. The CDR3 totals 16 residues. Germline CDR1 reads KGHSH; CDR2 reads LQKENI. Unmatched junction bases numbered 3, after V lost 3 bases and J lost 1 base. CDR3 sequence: CASSPVDRGSYNEQFF. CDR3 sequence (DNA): TGTGCCAGCTCACCTGTGGACAGGGGGTCCTACAATGAGCAGTTCTTC.

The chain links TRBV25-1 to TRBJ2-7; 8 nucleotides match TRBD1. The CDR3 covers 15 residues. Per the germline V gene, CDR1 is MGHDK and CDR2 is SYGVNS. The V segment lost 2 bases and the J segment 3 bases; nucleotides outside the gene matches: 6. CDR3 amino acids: CASSERTGLGYEQYF. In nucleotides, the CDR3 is TGTGCCAGCAGTGAAAGGACAGGGTTAGGCTACGAGCAGTACTTC.